This T cell receptor (beta chain) was identified during a study of T-cell reconstitution after alpha-beta-depleted transplantation in children. Notes on the study in general: The study reportedly traced alpha-beta T cells about two months after transplant to several hundred expanded graft clones. High day-60 TCRbeta diversity in some patients came from surviving recipient T cells and thymic progenitors.

Trimming pared 5 bases from V and 7 bases from J, leaving 12 bases between. The CDR3 extends over 12 amino acids. Germline V CDR1 and CDR2: MDHEN, SYDVKM. The TCRbeta library was prepared with unique molecular identifiers. Via MiXCR, TCRdb re-called the PCR reads, giving one row per CDR3 protein. The sample includes around 16,000 distinct CDR3 sequences, roughly 8.2% of them seen just once. This clonotype was counted at least ten times. Its antigen is still unknown. The receptor comes from a boy less than two years old who had a stem cell transplant for Wiskott-Aldrich syndrome, so the T cells may come from the graft donor. The sample was PBMCs, mostly from graft donor cells, taken 60 days after TCRalphabeta/CD19-depleted stem cell transplant. The chain links TRBV28 to TRBJ2-7; D gene uncertain. DNA of the CDR3: TGTGCCAGCAGTCGCATCTCAAGGGAGCAGTACTTC. This gives the protein CASSRISREQYF.